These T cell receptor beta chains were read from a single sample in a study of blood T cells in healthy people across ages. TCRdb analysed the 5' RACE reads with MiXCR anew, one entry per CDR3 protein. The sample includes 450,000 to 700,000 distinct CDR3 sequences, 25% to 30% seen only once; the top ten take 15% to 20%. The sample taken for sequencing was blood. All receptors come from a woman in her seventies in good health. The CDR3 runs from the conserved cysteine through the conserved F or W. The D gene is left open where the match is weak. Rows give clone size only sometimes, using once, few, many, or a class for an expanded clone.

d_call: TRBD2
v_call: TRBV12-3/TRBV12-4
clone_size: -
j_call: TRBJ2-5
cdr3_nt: TGTGCCAGCAGCCGGACTAGCGGCCGAATGCAGTACTTC
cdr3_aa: CASSRTSGRMQYF

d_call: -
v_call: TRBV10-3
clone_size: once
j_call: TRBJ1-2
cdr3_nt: TGTGCCATCAGCCCCGGGTCTTATCGGGACTCGGGAGGCTACACCTTC
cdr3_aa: CAISPGSYRDSGGYTF

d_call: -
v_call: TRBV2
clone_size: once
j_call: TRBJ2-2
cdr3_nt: TGTGCCAGCAGTGAAGTCGGTGAAGGAAAGCTGTTTTTT
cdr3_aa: CASSEVGEGKLFF

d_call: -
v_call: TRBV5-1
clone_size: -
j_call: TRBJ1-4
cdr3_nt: TGCGCCAGCAGCTCCTCAAAGGCCAGGGAGAGTTTCGAAAAACTGTTTTTT
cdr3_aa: CASSSSKARESFEKLFF

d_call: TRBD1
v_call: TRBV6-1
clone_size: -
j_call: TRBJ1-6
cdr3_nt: TGTGCCAGCAGTTGGGAGACAGGGATTAATTCACCCCTCCACTTT
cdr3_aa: CASSWETGINSPLHF

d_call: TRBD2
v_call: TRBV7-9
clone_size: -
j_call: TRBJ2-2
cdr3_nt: TGTGCCAGCACCACTAGCGGGGGAATGACCGGGGAGCTGTTTTTT
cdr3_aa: CASTTSGGMTGELFF

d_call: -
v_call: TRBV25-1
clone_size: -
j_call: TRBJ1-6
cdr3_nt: TGTGCCAGCAGTGTCCGGCCCGGAGCCCTCCACTTT
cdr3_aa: CASSVRPGALHF

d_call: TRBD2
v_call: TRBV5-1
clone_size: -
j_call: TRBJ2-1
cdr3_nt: TGCGCCAGCAGCCTCCCTAGCGGGGGGGCTGAGAATGAGCAGTTCTTC
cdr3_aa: CASSLPSGGAENEQFF

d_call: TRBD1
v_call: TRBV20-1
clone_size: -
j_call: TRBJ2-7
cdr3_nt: TGCGGTCTATACGGACAGGGTGTTTACGAGCAGTACTTC
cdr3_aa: CGLYGQGVYEQYF

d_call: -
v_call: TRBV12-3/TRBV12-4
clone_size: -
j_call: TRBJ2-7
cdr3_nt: TGTGCCAGCAGTTATCGGCAGAGTGGGGGCGAGCAGTACTTC
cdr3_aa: CASSYRQSGGEQYF

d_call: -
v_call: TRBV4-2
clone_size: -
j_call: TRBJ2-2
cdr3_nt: TGTGCCAGCAGCCAACAACTAGCTTCGAACACCGGGGAGCTGTTTTTT
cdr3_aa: CASSQQLASNTGELFF

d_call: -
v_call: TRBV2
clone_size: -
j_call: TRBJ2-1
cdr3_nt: TGTGCCAGCAGTGTGTGGCAGGAGCAGTTCTTC
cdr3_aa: CASSVWQEQFF

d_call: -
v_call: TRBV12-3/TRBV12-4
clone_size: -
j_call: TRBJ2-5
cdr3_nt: TGTGCCAGCAGTTTGGGCGGAGGTTCTGAGACCCAGTACTTC
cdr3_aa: CASSLGGGSETQYF

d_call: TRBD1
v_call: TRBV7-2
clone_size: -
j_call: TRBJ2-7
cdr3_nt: TGTGCCAGCTCTGAGGGGGCGGTGGGCTCCTACGAGCAGTACTTC
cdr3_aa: CASSEGAVGSYEQYF

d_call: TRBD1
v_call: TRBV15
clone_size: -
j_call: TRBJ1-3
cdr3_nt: TGTGCCACCAGCCCCACGACAGGGAGAAACACCATATATTTT
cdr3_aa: CATSPTTGRNTIYF

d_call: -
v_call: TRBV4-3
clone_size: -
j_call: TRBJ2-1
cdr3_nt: TGCGCCAGCAGCCAAGACAGGGCAGGCGGTCCCCGGGAGCAGTTCTTC
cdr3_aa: CASSQDRAGGPREQFF

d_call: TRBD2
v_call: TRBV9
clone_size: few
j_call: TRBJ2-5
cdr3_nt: TGTGCCAGTAGCGTAGACCAGGGAGGGCAGACCCAGTACTTC
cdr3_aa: CASSVDQGGQTQYF

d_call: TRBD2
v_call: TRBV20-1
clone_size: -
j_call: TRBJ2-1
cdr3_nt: TGCAGTGCTACCAACCCGGGGGGGGGTGGAGATGAGCAGTTCTTC
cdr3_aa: CSATNPGGGGDEQFF

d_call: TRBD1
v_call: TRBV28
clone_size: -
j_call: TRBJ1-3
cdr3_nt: TGTGCCAGCAGCTTACACAGGGGGCGAGGCTCTGAAAACACCATATATTTT
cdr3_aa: CASSLHRGRGSENTIYF

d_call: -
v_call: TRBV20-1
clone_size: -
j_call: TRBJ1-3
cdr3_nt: TGCAGTGCCCGGGAGACCTCTGGAAACACCATATATTTT
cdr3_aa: CSARETSGNTIYF

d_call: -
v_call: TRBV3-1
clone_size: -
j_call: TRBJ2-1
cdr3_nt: TGTGCCAGCAGCCCGTTCCGGTTAGCGGTAGACAATGAGCAGTTCTTC
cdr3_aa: CASSPFRLAVDNEQFF

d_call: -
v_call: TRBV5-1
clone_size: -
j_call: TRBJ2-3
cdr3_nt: TGCGCCAGCAGCCCCTCGACGCCACCAGATACGCAGTATTTT
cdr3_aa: CASSPSTPPDTQYF

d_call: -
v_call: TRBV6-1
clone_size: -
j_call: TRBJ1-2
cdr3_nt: TGTGCCAGCAGTGAACTGGACGGCAACTATGGCTACACCTTC
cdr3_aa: CASSELDGNYGYTF

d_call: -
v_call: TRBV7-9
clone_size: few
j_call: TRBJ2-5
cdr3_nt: TGTGCCAGCAGCCTCATGAGGGTCGAGACCCAGTACTTC
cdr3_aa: CASSLMRVETQYF

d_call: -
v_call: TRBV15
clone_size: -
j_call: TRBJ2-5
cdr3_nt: TGTGCCACCAGCAGAGAGGGTATCGTGGAGACCCAGTACTTC
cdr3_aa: CATSREGIVETQYF

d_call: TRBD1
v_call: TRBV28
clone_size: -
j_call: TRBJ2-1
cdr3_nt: TGTGCCAGCAGTCCCGGTGACAGGGGGCATCACAATGAGCAGTTCTTC
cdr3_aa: CASSPGDRGHHNEQFF

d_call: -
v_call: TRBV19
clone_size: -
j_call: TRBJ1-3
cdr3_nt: TGTGCCAGTAGTAAATTGGGAGCTGGAAACACCATATATTTT
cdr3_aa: CASSKLGAGNTIYF

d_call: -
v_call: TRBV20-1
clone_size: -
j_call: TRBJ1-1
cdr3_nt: TGCAGTGCTAGGCGGGGGATTTATACTGAAGCTTTCTTT
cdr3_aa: CSARRGIYTEAFF

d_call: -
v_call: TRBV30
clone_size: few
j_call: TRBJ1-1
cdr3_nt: TGTGCCTGGAGTAAGGCGGACACTGAAGCTTTCTTT
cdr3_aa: CAWSKADTEAFF

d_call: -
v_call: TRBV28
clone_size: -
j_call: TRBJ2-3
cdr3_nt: TGTGCCAGCAGTTCCTCCCAGGGGTCAGATACGCAGTATTTT
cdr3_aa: CASSSSQGSDTQYF

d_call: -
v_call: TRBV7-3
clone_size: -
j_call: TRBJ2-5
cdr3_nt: TGTGCCAGCAGCTTAACGCATCGAGAGACCCAGTACTTC
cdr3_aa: CASSLTHRETQYF

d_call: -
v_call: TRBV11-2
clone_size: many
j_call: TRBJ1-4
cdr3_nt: TGTGCCAGCAGCGAGGACCGGGACCTCGTTAAACGGACTAATGAAAAACTGTTTTTT
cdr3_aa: CASSEDRDLVKRTNEKLFF

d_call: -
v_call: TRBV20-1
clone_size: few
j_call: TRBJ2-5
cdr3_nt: TGCAGTGCTAGAGATGGCAGGGCGGGGGAGACCCAGTACTTC
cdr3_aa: CSARDGRAGETQYF

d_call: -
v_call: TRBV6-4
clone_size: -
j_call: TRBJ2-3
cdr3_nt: TGTGCCAGAACAGCTTCCGGGAGCCGGCAGTATTTT
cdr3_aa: CARTASGSRQYF

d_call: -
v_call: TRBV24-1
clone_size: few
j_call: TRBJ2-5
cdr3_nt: TGTGCCACCAGTGAAGGGGGTGGCGGACTAGAAGAGACCCAGTACTTC
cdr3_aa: CATSEGGGGLEETQYF

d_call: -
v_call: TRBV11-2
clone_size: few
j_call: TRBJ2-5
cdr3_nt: TGTGCCAGCAGCTCCTCTGGGACCTCGGAGACCCAGTACTTC
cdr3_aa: CASSSSGTSETQYF

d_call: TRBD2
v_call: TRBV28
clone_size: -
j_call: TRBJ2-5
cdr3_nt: TGTGTCAGCTCCGGAGCGGGGGTGAGGGAGACCCAGTACTTC
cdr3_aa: CVSSGAGVRETQYF

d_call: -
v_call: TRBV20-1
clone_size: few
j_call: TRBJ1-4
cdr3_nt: TGCAGTGCTAGACTGGTTGAGGGGGGAAGGAGTGAAAAACTGTTTTTT
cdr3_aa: CSARLVEGGRSEKLFF

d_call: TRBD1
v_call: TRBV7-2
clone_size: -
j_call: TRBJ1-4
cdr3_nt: TGTGCCAGCAGCCCGCAACAGGGGGATAATGAAAAACTGTTTTTT
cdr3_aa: CASSPQQGDNEKLFF

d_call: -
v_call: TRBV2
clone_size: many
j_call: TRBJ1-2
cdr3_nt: TGTGCCAGCAGTGATTTCGCAGATTTTATCCATGGCTACACCTTC
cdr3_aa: CASSDFADFIHGYTF

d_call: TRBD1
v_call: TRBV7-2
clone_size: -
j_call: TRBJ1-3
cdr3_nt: TGTGCCAGCAGCACCCGGACAGGGTGGGACACCATATATTTT
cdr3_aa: CASSTRTGWDTIYF

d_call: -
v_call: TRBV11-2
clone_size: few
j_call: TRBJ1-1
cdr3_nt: TGTGCCAGCAGCCGGGCGGCCCTGGCCCCAATGAACACTGAAGCTTTCTTT
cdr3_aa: CASSRAALAPMNTEAFF

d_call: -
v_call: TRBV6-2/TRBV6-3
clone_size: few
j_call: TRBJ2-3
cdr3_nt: TGTGCCAGCCGACGAGATCGGGGACGGGGTCGCACAGATACGCAGTATTTT
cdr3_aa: CASRRDRGRGRTDTQYF

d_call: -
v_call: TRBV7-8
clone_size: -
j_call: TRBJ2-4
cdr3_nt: TGTGCCAGCAGCCCGAACAGGGAAATTACGACATTGGACTTC
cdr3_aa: CASSPNREITTLDF

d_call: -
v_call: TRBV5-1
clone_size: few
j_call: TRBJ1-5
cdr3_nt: TGCGCCACCCGAACAGGGTTAGGGGAGCCCCAGCATTTT
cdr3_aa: CATRTGLGEPQHF

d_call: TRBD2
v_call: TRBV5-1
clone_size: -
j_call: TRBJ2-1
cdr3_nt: TGCGCCAGCAGCTTGGGTCTAGCGGGGGGACACAATGAGCAGTTCTTC
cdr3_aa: CASSLGLAGGHNEQFF

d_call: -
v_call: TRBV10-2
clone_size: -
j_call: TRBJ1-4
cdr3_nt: TGCGCCAGCAGAGCCGACGGGGGAAGGAATGAAAAACTGTTTTTT
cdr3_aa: CASRADGGRNEKLFF

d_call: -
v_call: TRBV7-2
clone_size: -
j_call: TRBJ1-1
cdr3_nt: TGTGCCAGCAGCTTTTCCATGCGGATGAACACTGAAGCTTTCTTT
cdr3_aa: CASSFSMRMNTEAFF

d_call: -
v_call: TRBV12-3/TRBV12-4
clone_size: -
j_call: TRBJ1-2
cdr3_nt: TGTGCCAGCGCGACGACGGGGTCATATGGCTACACCTTC
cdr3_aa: CASATTGSYGYTF

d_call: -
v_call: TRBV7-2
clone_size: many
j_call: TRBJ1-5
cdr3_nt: TGTGCCAGCAGCTTAGGGAGGAATCAGCCCCAGCATTTT
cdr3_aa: CASSLGRNQPQHF

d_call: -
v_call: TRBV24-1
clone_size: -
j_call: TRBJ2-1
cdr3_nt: TGTGCCACCAGTGACCCTCCACAGGGCTACAATGAGCAGTTCTTC
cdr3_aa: CATSDPPQGYNEQFF

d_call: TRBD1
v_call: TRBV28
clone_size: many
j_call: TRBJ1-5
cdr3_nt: TGTGCCAGCAGTGAAACAGGGGGGTATCAGCCCCAGCATTTT
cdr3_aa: CASSETGGYQPQHF

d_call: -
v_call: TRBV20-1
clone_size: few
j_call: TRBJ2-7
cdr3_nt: TGCAGTGCAAGGGGGAGCAGCCTCCCCCTCTACGAGCAGTACTTC
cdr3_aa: CSARGSSLPLYEQYF